The present T cell receptor (beta chain) was sequenced within a study of blood T cell repertoires in COVID-19. Assay used: immunoSEQ multiplex PCR; TCRdb lists only in-frame clones, some missing. Of under 50,000 clones listed, around four fifths are singletons. Germline V gene lookup returns CDR1 MNHEY and CDR2 SMNVEV (reference sequence). Deletions cut 1 base from V and 2 bases from J, with 11 bases between. The CDR3 extends over 15 amino acids. The receptor's source is an elderly man with active or convalescent COVID-19. This chain joins TRBV27 and TRBJ1-1; D unresolved. Specimen: peripheral blood. The CDR3: CASSLWVGGNTEAFF. CDR3 DNA sequence: TGTGCCAGCAGTTTATGGGTCGGAGGAAACACTGAAGCTTTCTTT.